What follows describes a single T cell receptor (beta chain). Its antigen is still unknown. Profiling that covered TCR beta VDJ and CDR3 relied on genomic DNA as its template. TCRdb independently ran MiXCR on the reads; one entry per CDR3 protein. The table includes approximately 200,000 distinct CDR3 sequences, roughly 55% detected once. The data stem from a study of CD8+CD57+ T cells in acquired aplastic anemia. Study-level background: CD4+ and CD8+ cells, once sorted, gave DNA averaging about 3 ug. Read counts for CD4+ cells (from healthy donors) averaged about 10 million.

The V end was cut by 6 bases, the J end by 5 bases, with 9 bases between. The CDR3 is 12 residues long. Germline CDR1 and CDR2: SGHTA and FQGNSA. Whole-study findings and limits: Patients had roughly 31 CD8+ CDR3 sequences in common with controls (the shared set). Significant differences in CD8+ Simpson's diversity were not observed between patients and controls.

The specimen sequenced was sorted CD4+, CD8+, or CD8+CD57+ T cells (not recorded which) from PBMCs. This clonotype originated in a human donor in good health. J is TRBJ2-3 and V is TRBV7-2; D not resolved. CDR3 sequence (DNA): TGTGCCAGCAGTTCTTTGATAGATACGCAGTATTTT. Encoded protein: CASSSLIDTQYF.